This T cell receptor beta chain was sequenced in a study of spatial heterogeneity in lung cancer. Looking at the study overall: Fewer alpha-chain than beta-chain sequences were consistently detected. Matched bulk RNA-seq provided a T cell module score, and TCR transcript counts in tumor regions correlated strongly with it. Regarding the study as a whole: Counts of expanded intratumoral alpha and beta TCRs tracked tumor mutation counts. Expanded TCRs that were ubiquitous or regional had counts tracking ubiquitous and regional nonsynonymous mutations, respectively.

One entry per CDR3 protein results from TCRdb running MiXCR on the 5' RACE reads. The data contain under 7,000 distinct CDR3 sequences, 15% to 20% of them singletons. The time point is: sample taken at primary tumor resection. Researchers sequenced whole RNA taken from tumor, nontumor lung or frozen PBMC without sorting. By sample fraction, this clonotype is medium-sized (0.01 to 0.1%). As yet, its antigen is unknown. From germline, CDR1 is SGHVS and CDR2 FQNEAQ. V lost 0 bases, J lost 1 base, and 7 bases lay in between. This CDR3 spans 15 amino acids. The TCR originated in a male donor with early-stage non-small cell lung cancer. Here the sequenced sample was lung tumor tissue, taken at surgery. The chain joins TRBV7-8 to TRBJ2-1, with D tentatively TRBD1 (5 bases). Here the CDR3 reads CASSLADKSYNEQFF. Here the CDR3 DNA reads TGTGCCAGCAGCTTAGCGGACAAGTCCTACAATGAGCAGTTCTTC.